The 32 T cell receptor beta chains given below trace back to one sample, sequenced in a study of metastatic and nonmetastatic thyroid tumors. Patients were all untreated before their thyroid surgery. Through MiXCR, TCRdb re-clonotyped the PCR reads. The table has 24,000 or so clones, roughly 9.8% seen once; the top ten hold roughly 30%. Material for sequencing was blood. These TCRs come from a female donor with papillary thyroid cancer or a benign thyroid nodule (not recorded which). Some clones in this sample may be carry-over from other donors' samples.

This clone was counted many times. The gene calls are TRBV4-1 and TRBJ2-5; D is undetermined. Germline V lookup: CDR1 MGHRA, CDR2 YSYEKL. V was clipped by 0 bases and J by 9 bases, with 14 bases between them. This CDR3 is 14 amino acids long. As DNA, the CDR3 is TGCGCCAGCAGCCAAGATCATAATGGACGGGCCCAGTACTTC. Protein sequence: CASSQDHNGRAQYF.

Many counts were recorded for this clone. The rearrangement joins TRBV9 to TRBJ2-1; TRBD2 might be the D (5 bases). V was clipped by 0 bases and J by 4 bases, with 11 bases between them. The V gene's germline CDR1 is SGDLS and CDR2 YYNGEE. This CDR3 is built from 15 residues. CDR3 residues: CASSVGGSGYNEQFF. The CDR3, as DNA: TGTGCCAGCAGCGTAGGTGGGAGTGGGTACAATGAGCAGTTCTTC.

The sample holds many counts of this clone. This chain connects TRBV6-4 to TRBJ1-1; D remains unclear. The V gene lost 6 bases and the J gene lost 1 base, with 12 bases spanning the gap. This CDR3 region has 14 residues. Germline assignment: CDR1 MRHNA and CDR2 SNTAGT. CDR3 DNA sequence: TGTGCCAGCAGACCAAACCTCGGGAACACTGAAGCTTTCTTT. This sequence encodes CASRPNLGNTEAFF.

This clone was seen only a few times. The gene calls are TRBV6-4 and TRBJ2-2; 9 bases line up with TRBD1. The germline V gene has CDR1 MRHNA and CDR2 SNTAGT. Germline trimming cut 4 bases from V and 9 bases from J; bases unmatched to any gene: 9. The CDR3 extends over 15 amino acids. CDR3 amino acids: CASSVTQGAVWELFF. In nucleotides, the CDR3 is TGTGCCAGCAGTGTGACACAGGGGGCAGTCTGGGAGCTGTTTTTT.

This clone was observed many times. The V and J genes are TRBV20-1 and TRBJ2-1, with TRBD2 matching 12 bases. The CDR3 contains 15 residues. In germline, CDR1 is DFQATT, CDR2 SNEGSKA (reference sequence). The ends lost 4 bases at V and 8 bases at J; junction bases unmatched: 9. The CDR3: CSANWLAGGLDEQFF. The CDR3 nucleotides read TGCAGTGCTAATTGGCTAGCGGGAGGGCTCGATGAGCAGTTCTTC.

This clone was observed a few times. This may come from a read error, since a much larger clone is one base off. The rearrangement links TRBV29-1 to TRBJ2-2; TRBD2 agrees at 8 bases. V shed 5 bases and J 0 bases; nucleotides not matched to a gene: 5. The germline CDR1 and CDR2 sequences are SQVTM and ANQGSEA. This CDR3 comprises 15 residues. For the CDR3, the DNA is TGCAGCGTTCCAGGACTAGCCTCGAACACCGGGGAGCTGTTTTTT. Amino acid sequence: CSVPGLASNTGELFF.

This clone was seen only a few times. A much larger clone differs from this one at a single base, so this may be a read error. The chain employs TRBV29-1 and TRBJ2-7; possible D gene TRBD2, 7 bases. This CDR3 has 11 amino acids. Trimming shortened V by 1 base and J by 8 bases, and 9 bases separated the two germline ends. CDR1 is SQVTM, CDR2 ANQGSEA, per germline. CDR3 in amino acids: CSVEGGGQQYF. In DNA form, the CDR3 reads TGCAGCGTTGAAGGGGGGGGGCAGCAGTACTTC.

The sample holds many counts of this clone. The chain uses TRBV5-6 and TRBJ2-7; TRBD1 might be the D (5 bases). Per the germline V gene, CDR1 is SGHDT and CDR2 is YYEEEE. V lost 1 base to trimming and J lost 3 bases, with 8 bases between them. The CDR3 length is 13 residues. Here the CDR3 reads CASSLTGNYEQYF. The CDR3 DNA is TGTGCCAGCAGCTTGACAGGCAACTACGAGCAGTACTTC.

There are many counts of this clone. The chain links TRBV11-2 to TRBJ2-3; 10 nucleotides match TRBD1. The ends lost 5 bases at V and 5 bases at J; junction bases unmatched: 7. Germline loops: CDR1 SGHAT, CDR2 FQNNGV. The CDR3 totals 15 residues. In DNA, the CDR3 is TGTGCCAGCAGCCTCCGGGACAGGGGTGGAGATACGCAGTATTTT. Amino acid sequence: CASSLRDRGGDTQYF.

This clone was counted ten times or more. The rearrangement links TRBV2 to TRBJ2-7; no reliable D call. Trimming pared 2 bases from V and 1 base from J, leaving 6 bases between. The germline CDR1 and CDR2 sequences are SNHLY and FYNNEI. The CDR3 runs to 13 residues. The CDR3 sequence is CASSEPFSYEQYF. In nucleotides, the CDR3 is TGTGCCAGCAGTGAACCCTTTTCCTACGAGCAGTACTTC.

This clone was counted ten times or more. The chain carries TRBV27 and TRBJ1-1; D might be TRBD1 (5 bases). Germline loops: CDR1 MNHEY, CDR2 SMNVEV (reference sequence). V lost 3 bases, J lost 1 base, and 9 bases lay in between. CDR3 length: 14 residues. CDR3: CASSFRETNTEAFF. The CDR3, as DNA: TGTGCCAGCAGTTTCAGGGAAACGAACACTGAAGCTTTCTTT.

The chain employs TRBV20-1 and TRBJ1-5, with TRBD1 matching over 7 bases. CDR1 is DFQATT, CDR2 SNEGSKA, per germline (reference sequence). The CDR3 totals 16 residues. V lost 6 bases to trimming and J lost 0 bases; unmatched junction nucleotides: 11. The CDR3 spells CSATIPGQISNQPQHF. The DNA of the CDR3 is TGCAGTGCCACCATACCGGGACAGATTAGCAATCAGCCCCAGCATTTT.

The chain recombines TRBV18 with TRBJ1-1, with a tentative D call TRBD1 (5 bases). V lost 1 base and J lost 3, with 12 bases in between. This CDR3 contains 15 residues. Germline lookup yields CDR1 KGHSH and CDR2 LQKENI. The CDR3 loop reads CASSPRIQGDTEAFF. The DNA for the CDR3 is TGTGCCAGCTCACCACGTATTCAGGGAGACACTGAAGCTTTCTTT.

This clone was recorded many times. The genes are TRBV2 and TRBJ2-5, with TRBD2 matching over 9 bases. CDR3 size: 16 residues. V lost 2 bases and J lost 5; bases outside the gene matches: 9. Germline values: CDR1 SNHLY, CDR2 FYNNEI. The CDR3 reads CASSEKGREGLETQYF. CDR3 coding DNA: TGTGCCAGCAGTGAAAAGGGGCGGGAGGGCCTGGAGACCCAGTACTTC.

Notes on this clone: This may be a read error: a much more frequent sequence differs by one nucleotide. The chain links TRBV20-1 to TRBJ2-5; D uncertain. The CDR3 runs to 12 residues. The germline V gene has CDR1 DFQATT and CDR2 SNEGSKA (reference sequence). In DNA form, the CDR3 reads TGCAGTGCTAGTTTTAACCAAGGGACCCAGTACTTC. Protein: CSASFNQGTQYF.

This clone was found many times. A much larger clonotype is one base distant, so this may be a read error. The chain uses TRBV28 and TRBJ1-3; the D gene is possibly TRBD1 (6 bases). Deletions cut 1 base from V and 12 bases from J, with 13 bases between. CDR1 is MDHEN and CDR2 is SYDVKM in the germline V gene. The CDR3 is 13 residues long. The CDR3 DNA reads TGTGCCAGCAGTTTATTTGAGGGGGAGAGCATATATTTT. This codes for CASSLFEGESIYF.

This clone was recorded at least ten times. J is TRBJ2-3 and V is TRBV20-1, with 9 bases lining up with TRBD2. J lost 2 bases, V lost 0 bases, and 12 bases had no gene match. This CDR3 region has 18 residues. Looked up from germline, CDR1 is DFQATT and CDR2 is SNEGSKA (reference sequence). Written as DNA, the CDR3 is TGCAGTGCTAGAGATCTTTTGGGACTAGCAGCAAACACAGATACGCAGTATTTT. It yields the protein CSARDLLGLAANTDTQYF.

This clone is medium-sized by share. V and J are TRBV27 and TRBJ2-7; 12 bases are shared with TRBD2. V trimming: 8 bases; J trimming: 0 bases; junction bases outside the gene matches: 11. The V gene's germline CDR1 is MNHEY and CDR2 SMNVEV (reference sequence). There are 17 residues in the CDR3. The CDR3 loop reads CASASGTSGLSSYEQYF. CDR3 sequence (DNA): TGTGCCAGCGCCTCCGGGACTAGCGGGCTAAGCTCCTACGAGCAGTACTTC.

This clone was seen many times. The chain has TRBV7-8 and TRBJ1-5; 7 bases are shared with TRBD1. The CDR3 contains 17 residues. Trimming took 5 bases from V and 0 from J; bases not matched to a gene: 10. Looked up from germline, CDR1 is SGHVS and CDR2 is FQNEAQ. The CDR3 sequence: CASSGPGTANSNQPQHF. CDR3 nucleotide sequence: TGTGCCAGCAGCGGCCCCGGGACAGCGAATAGCAATCAGCCCCAGCATTTT. Full variable domain (missing parts from reference TRBV7-8 and TRBJ1-5): GAGVSQSPRYKVAKRGQDVALRCDPISGHVSLFWYQQALGQGPEFLTYFQNEAQLDKSGLPSDRFFAERPEGSVSTLKIQRTQQEDSAVYLCASSGPGTANSNQPQHFGDGTRLSIL.

As concerns this clone: The junction departs from germline at one end; a sequencing error may be responsible. This chain joins TRBV30 and TRBJ2-1, with D tentatively TRBD1 (6 bases). The CDR3 is made up of 13 amino acids. The germline gives CDR1 GTSNPN, CDR2 SVGIG (reference sequence). CDR3 coding DNA: TGTGCCTGGAGGATAGACGGGTCTAAGGGGGTAATCTTC. Residues: CAWRIDGSKGVIF.

In this sample, this clone turned up many times. The chain is built from TRBV6-2 or TRBV6-3 and TRBJ1-1; D remains unclear. Looked up from germline, CDR1 is MNHEY and CDR2 is SVGEGT. Trimming left V 8 bases short and J 0 bases short, with 10 bases between. The CDR3 runs to 13 residues. The CDR3 reads CASGRNLNTEAFF. Written as DNA, the CDR3 is TGTGCCAGCGGGCGGAACTTGAACACTGAAGCTTTCTTT.

This clone has only a few counts. J is TRBJ1-2 and V is TRBV28, with TRBD1 as a possible D gene (5 bases). This CDR3 is 11 amino acids long. Germline CDR1 is MDHEN and CDR2 is SYDVKM. Trimming took off 6 bases at V and 11 bases at J, with 13 bases between the two ends. The CDR3 reads CASSRDRDYTF. Here the CDR3 DNA reads TGTGCCAGCAGCCGCGACAGAGATTACACCTTC.

This clone was found many times. This chain connects TRBV6-1 to TRBJ1-4; tentative D call: TRBD1 (6 bases). V dropped 6 bases and J dropped 7 bases, with 15 bases sitting between them. Germline CDR1 is MNHNS and CDR2 is SASEGT. The CDR3 is 14 residues long. CDR3 residues: CASRDLRGGEKLFF. In DNA form, the CDR3 reads TGTGCCAGCAGGGACCTCAGGGGTGGTGAAAAACTGTTTTTT.

For this clone: A much larger clone differs from this one at a single base, so this may be a read error. This rearrangement joins TRBV29-1 to TRBJ2-1; 8 nucleotides match TRBD2. Germline CDR1 is SQVTM and CDR2 is ANQGSEA. This CDR3 spans 14 amino acids. V gave up 5 bases and J gave up 7 bases; unmatched junction bases: 10. This chain's CDR3 is CSVYIGRGWNEQFF. The CDR3 coding sequence is TGCAGCGTTTACATCGGGAGGGGCTGGAATGAGCAGTTCTTC.

J is TRBJ1-2 and V is TRBV28; D is perhaps TRBD1 (5 bases). CDR3 length: 13 residues. Trimming removed 7 bases at V and 7 bases at J, with 16 bases between. The germline gives CDR1 MDHEN, CDR2 SYDVKM. CDR3 sequence (DNA): TGTGCCAGCATCGCCAACAGGCGGCTTGGCTACACCTTC. This sequence encodes CASIANRRLGYTF.

This clone was counted many times. V is TRBV9 and J is TRBJ2-1; D ambiguous. V lost 0 bases to trimming and J lost 8 bases, with 21 bases between them. The CDR3 spans 17 residues. The germline gives CDR1 SGDLS, CDR2 YYNGEE. The CDR3 DNA sequence: TGTGCCAGCAGCGTAGAGGCCCCACCGTACACCTTTGATGAGCAGTTCTTC. Its translation is CASSVEAPPYTFDEQFF.

Details on this clone: One base away lies a much larger clone, so this may be a sequencing read error. The chain combines TRBV20-1 with TRBJ2-5; D is unclear. Germline V CDR1 and CDR2: DFQATT, SNEGSKA (reference sequence). Deletions cut 2 bases from V and 5 bases from J, with 15 bases between. The CDR3 consists of 14 residues. The CDR3, as DNA: TGCAGTGCTAGATACCCCACGGATTTGGAGACCCAGTACTTC. It specifies CSARYPTDLETQYF.

This chain links TRBV7-3 with TRBJ2-2, with D tentatively TRBD2 (5 bases). The germline V gene encodes CDR1 SGHTA and CDR2 FQGTGA. V lost 1 base and J 1 base, leaving 10 bases between the germline ends. The CDR3 is made up of 16 amino acids. The CDR3 region has the DNA TGTGCCAGCAGCTTAAGGCCGGGATTGAACACCGGGGAGCTGTTTTTT. Translated, it gives CASSLRPGLNTGELFF.

The chain couples TRBV12-3 or TRBV12-4 to TRBJ2-1; 7 bases align to TRBD1. CDR3 size: 14 residues. J was trimmed by 8 bases and V by 8 bases; bases with no gene match: 12. This CDR3 is CASFTGAQVHEQFF. For the CDR3, the DNA is TGTGCCAGCTTTACAGGGGCGCAAGTGCATGAGCAGTTCTTC.

This clone was recorded many times. V gene TRBV6-1 combines with J gene TRBJ1-5, with D uncertain. Germline V CDR1 and CDR2: MNHNS, SASEGT. This CDR3 has 15 amino acids. Trimming cost V 8 bases and J 4 bases, with 18 bases left between them. In DNA form, the CDR3 reads TGTGCCAGCTCCCGAGAATGGAGGGAGAATCAGCCCCAGCATTTT. The encoded protein is CASSREWRENQPQHF.

This clone has ten or more counts. This sequence joins TRBV7-8 and TRBJ1-1; maybe TRBD1 (5 bases). The CDR3 length is 15 residues. The germline V and J ends were trimmed by 1 base and 2 bases, with 11 bases remaining between them. Germline CDR1 and CDR2: SGHVS and FQNEAQ. The CDR3 nucleotides read TGTGCCAGCAGCTTAGAGGCAGGGCGCAACACTGAAGCTTTCTTT. This translates into CASSLEAGRNTEAFF.

This clone was seen ten or more times. The chain carries TRBV12-3 or TRBV12-4 and TRBJ1-5; 10 bases agree with TRBD1. This CDR3 comprises 15 residues. V dropped 8 bases and J dropped 6; count of bases not matched to a gene: 10. The CDR3 spells CASGGTGDYGQPQHF. CDR3 nucleotides: TGTGCCAGCGGTGGGACAGGGGATTACGGTCAGCCCCAGCATTTT.